The clone carrying this T cell receptor (beta chain) was observed at least ten times. The use of a sample-barcoded 5' primer and a J-beta primer mix characterized a second PCR of roughly 6 to 11 cycles. Through a template-switch adaptor with 12 random nucleotides, each cDNA molecule received a tag. MiXCR, applied by TCRdb to the 5' RACE reads, yields one record per CDR3 protein. The table includes 1.2 million to 1.5 million distinct CDR3 sequences, roughly 60% detected once. Germline V gene data show CDR1 as DFQATT and CDR2 as SNEGSKA (reference sequence). The length of the CDR3 is 14 residues. V lost 6 bases, J lost 1 base, and 6 bases stayed unmatched. These data come from a study of blood T cells in healthy people across ages. Study in general: About one barcoded beta molecule was captured per two T cells (by template switching).

Ranging in age from about 6 to 100, the donors were healthy Caucasian individuals from Russia. The TCR originated in a man aged 18-30 years in good health. This sequence joins TRBV20-1 and TRBJ2-7, with TRBD2 identical over 10 bases. Sequenced input: blood. CDR3 bases: TGCAGTGCCCTCGGGACTAGCGTATCCTACGAGCAGTACTTC. It is translated as CSALGTSVSYEQYF.